The 9 T cell receptor beta chains given below trace back to one sample, sequenced in a study of early T cells in non-severe SARS-CoV-2 infection. Via MiXCR, TCRdb re-called the 5' RACE reads, giving one row per CDR3 protein. The sample has tens of thousands of distinct CDR3 sequences, roughly 12% seen once. Sequences were obtained from whole blood. Source of these receptors: an adult who was a healthcare worker with PCR-confirmed SARS-CoV-2 infection or an uninfected control (not recorded which).

Details on this clonotype: The final CDR3 position lacks the conserved phenylalanine or tryptophan, pointing to a likely read error. This chain uses TRBV7-2 with TRBJ2-1; possible D gene TRBD1, 5 bases. The CDR3 is made up of 13 amino acids. V dropped 2 bases and J dropped 8 bases, with 10 bases sitting between them. Germline CDR1 is SGHTA and CDR2 is FQGNSA. CDR3 amino acids: CASSLQGIHEQFS. The CDR3 DNA follows: TGTGCCAGCAGCTTACAGGGAATTCATGAGCAGTTCTCC.

This clonotype showed up many times. V gene TRBV12-3 or TRBV12-4 combines with J gene TRBJ2-7; the D gene could be TRBD1 or TRBD2 (7 bases each). This CDR3 has 15 amino acids. Trimming removed 6 bases at V and 5 bases at J, with 20 bases between. The CDR3 nucleotides are TGTGCCAGCAGCGCCTTGGCGACAGGGAGGGACGAGCAGTACTTC. It codes for CASSALATGRDEQYF.

This clonotype was observed a handful of times. CDR3 in DNA: TGTGCCAGTAGTATGGGTCAGCAAAGCAATCAGCCCCAGCATTTT. It codes for CASSMGQQSNQPQHF. The V gene is TRBV19, the J gene TRBJ1-5; D remains unclear. Germline CDR1 LNHDA, CDR2 SQIVND (reference sequence). This CDR3 has 15 amino acids. V was clipped by 3 bases and J by 1 base, with 10 bases between them.

This sequence joins TRBV9 and TRBJ2-3; D is uncertain. Per the germline V gene, CDR1 is SGDLS and CDR2 is YYNGEE. Trimming took 0 bases from V and 9 from J, leaving 11 bases between them. This CDR3 comprises 13 residues. Here the CDR3 DNA reads TGTGCCAGCAGCGTAGAGGACGGCAGGACGCAGTATTTT. Residues: CASSVEDGRTQYF.

This chain uses TRBV7-9 with TRBJ2-7; perhaps TRBD1 as D (5 bases). This CDR3 has 12 amino acids. V lost 5 bases and J lost 3, with 8 bases in between. Germline CDR1 and CDR2: SEHNR and FQNEAQ (reference sequence). This CDR3 reads CASSRGSYEQYF. DNA for the CDR3: TGTGCCAGCAGCAGGGGTAGCTACGAGCAGTACTTC.

This clonotype was counted many times. This chain connects TRBV2 to TRBJ2-3; 12 bases map to TRBD2. This CDR3 spans 14 amino acids. Germline V CDR1 and CDR2: SNHLY, FYNNEI. The J segment lost 4 bases and the V segment lost 5 bases, leaving 1 base of the junction unmatched. The CDR3: CASSPSGRADTQYF. CDR3 nucleotide sequence: TGTGCCAGCAGTCCTAGCGGGAGGGCAGATACGCAGTATTTT.

The CDR3 nucleotides are TGTGCCAGCAGACTAGCGGAAGGGATGCTCCATGAGCAGTTCTTC. It yields the protein CASRLAEGMLHEQFF. V gene TRBV27 combines with J gene TRBJ2-1, with 8 bases lining up with TRBD2. The ends lost 6 bases at V and 8 bases at J; junction bases unmatched: 12. The CDR3 runs to 15 residues. Germline-derived CDR1 and CDR2 are MNHEY and SMNVEV (reference sequence).

This clonotype has a count of ten or more. This chain joins TRBV7-8 and TRBJ1-6; no clear D gene. Trimming removed 3 bases at V and 7 bases at J, with 10 bases between. CDR3 length equals 14 residues. Germline CDR1 reads SGHVS; CDR2 reads FQNEAQ. The CDR3 DNA is TGTGCCAGCAGCTTTGGGCAACACAATTCACCCCTCCACTTT. This encodes CASSFGQHNSPLHF.

This clonotype appeared many times. The rearrangement uses TRBV27 and TRBJ1-5; 7 nucleotides agree with TRBD1. Germline assignment: CDR1 MNHEY and CDR2 SMNVEV (reference sequence). V lost 5 bases to trimming and J lost 5 bases; unmatched junction nucleotides: 9. This CDR3 region has 15 residues. This CDR3 reads CASSPRDSKDQPQHF. The CDR3 coding sequence is TGTGCCAGCAGTCCCAGGGACAGCAAAGATCAGCCCCAGCATTTT.